The 3 T cell receptor beta chains in this list originate from one sample, sequenced in a study of blood T cell repertoires in COVID-19. Sequencing was performed with immunoSEQ multiplex PCR; in TCRdb, only in-frame clones are kept and a portion is missing. The data contain about 190,000 clones, around 90% of them singletons. Source material: peripheral blood. The receptors here all came from a man aged 50-60 years with acute or convalescent COVID-19.

This clone showed up just a few times. The CDR3 reads CASSYSTGQGYTF. CDR3 nucleotide sequence: TGTGCCAGCAGTTACTCGACAGGGCAAGGCTACACCTTC. The V call is TRBV6-2 or TRBV6-3, the J call TRBJ1-2, with 7 nucleotides matching TRBD1. Germline lookup yields CDR1 MNHEY and CDR2 SVGEGT. The CDR3 runs to 13 residues. Germline trimming cut 0 bases from V and 8 bases from J; bases unmatched to any gene: 3.

This rearrangement joins TRBV7-9 to TRBJ1-4; D is undetermined. V lost 4 bases to trimming and J lost 0 bases, with 12 bases between them. The CDR3 loop spans 16 amino acids. The germline V gene encodes CDR1 SEHNR and CDR2 FQNEAQ (reference sequence). This CDR3 is CASSSSSIATNEKLFF. As DNA, the CDR3 is TGTGCCAGCAGCTCCTCGTCTATTGCAACTAATGAAAAACTGTTTTTT.

The rearrangement links TRBV2 to TRBJ2-7; D possibly corresponds to TRBD2 (6 bases). Germline V lookup: CDR1 SNHLY, CDR2 FYNNEI. There are 17 residues in the CDR3. V lost 1 base and J 5 bases, leaving 21 bases between the germline ends. The CDR3 coding sequence is TGTGCCAGCAGTGAAGTGGTCTTGGCGGGGTCTGGGAACGAGCAGTACTTC. It encodes CASSEVVLAGSGNEQYF.